Presented here are 27 T cell receptor beta chains from one specimen sequenced in a study of breast tumors, draining lymph nodes, adjacent tissues. TCRdb reprocessed the multiplex PCR reads via MiXCR and lists one record per CDR3 protein. This repertoire shows 50,000 to 65,000 distinct CDR3 sequences, roughly 39% found once; its top ten account for 8% to 11%. Sequencing was done on a sample of breast tumor tissue. The receptors here all came from a female donor with breast cancer. Some clones in this sample may be carry-over from other donors' samples.

With respect to this clonotype: The CDR3 ends on some other residue instead of the conserved phenylalanine or tryptophan, so this is likely a read error. This chain connects TRBV7-2 to TRBJ2-3, with D hard to call. Germline loops: CDR1 SGHTA, CDR2 FQGNSA. The CDR3 totals 12 residues. The V and J ends lost 6 bases and 8 bases respectively, with 12 bases between them. In nucleotides, the CDR3 is TGTGCCAGCAGTCCTCAAGGAGCTACGCAGTATGTT. The encoded protein is CASSPQGATQYV.

The J gene is TRBJ2-7, the V gene TRBV19, with D uncertain. CDR1 is LNHDA, CDR2 SQIVND, per germline (reference sequence). This CDR3 has 13 amino acids. The ends were cut back, 10 bases at V and 3 bases at J, with 16 bases in the middle. The CDR3 DNA follows: TGTGCCAATGAGCTGACTGTCCGCTACGAGCAGTACTTC. This translates into CANELTVRYEQYF.

Note on this clonotype: The germline gene is not matched at one end of the junction; a read error may be the cause. This chain links TRBV19 with TRBJ2-7, with D unresolved. The CDR3 length is 14 residues. CDR1 is LNHDA and CDR2 is SQIVND in the germline V gene (reference sequence). The CDR3 DNA reads TGTGCCAGTAGTATCGGTCAGCGATCCTACGAGCAGCGCTTC. Its protein is CASSIGQRSYEQRF. Full variable domain (remainder filled in from reference TRBV19 and TRBJ2-7): DGGITQSPKYLFRKEGQNVTLSCEQNLNHDAMYWYRQDPGQGLRLIYYSQIVNDFQKGDIAEGYSVSREKKESFPLTVTSAQKNPTAFYLCASSIGQRSYEQRFGPGTRLTVT.

This clonotype was detected ten times or more. This CDR3 reads CASRNRGPNYGYTF. The CDR3 region has the DNA TGTGCCAGCAGGAACAGGGGTCCGAACTATGGCTACACCTTC. The genes are TRBV6-1 and TRBJ1-2, with 7 positions matching TRBD1. J lost 2 bases, V lost 6 bases, and 6 bases had no gene match. The CDR3 is 14 amino acids. Germline V gives CDR1 MNHNS, CDR2 SASEGT.

This sequence joins TRBV7-9 and TRBJ1-2; D not certain. V lost 2 bases and J lost 8, with 9 bases in between. Germline V gives CDR1 SEHNR, CDR2 FQNEAQ (reference sequence). The CDR3 sequence is 12 residues long. This CDR3 is CASSLSDRGYTF. The CDR3 bases are TGTGCCAGCAGCTTAAGTGACCGGGGCTACACCTTC.

The V gene is TRBV5-1, the J gene TRBJ1-6; TRBD1 might be the D (5 bases). V was cut by 2 bases and J by 9 bases, with 15 bases left in between. CDR1 and CDR2 (germline): SGHRS, YFSETQ. The CDR3 consists of 15 residues. Written as DNA, the CDR3 is TGCGCCAGCAGCTTTCCTGACGGGGGTGCTTCACCCCTCCACTTT. It encodes CASSFPDGGASPLHF. The full variable domain, its missing parts supplied by reference TRBV5-1 and TRBJ1-6, is KAGVTQTPRYLIKTRGQQVTLSCSPISGHRSVSWYQQTPGQGLQFLFEYFSETQRNKGNFPGRFSGRQFSNSRSEMNVSTLELGDSALYLCASSFPDGGASPLHFGNGTRLTVT.

V usage is TRBV7-9 and J usage is TRBJ1-2; TRBD1 agrees at 7 bases. The CDR3 runs 13 residues. Germline-derived CDR1 and CDR2 are SEHNR and FQNEAQ (reference sequence). After removal of 3 bases from V and 5 bases from J, the junction contained 3 bases not matched to a gene. The chain's CDR3 is CASSFNRGYGYTF. The CDR3 bases are TGTGCCAGCAGCTTCAACAGGGGTTATGGCTACACCTTC.

This clonotype appeared many times. The chain couples TRBV18 to TRBJ2-7; D unresolved. V shed 2 bases and J shed 4 bases, with 9 bases lying between them. Germline CDR1 reads KGHSH; CDR2 reads LQKENI. This CDR3 comprises 13 residues. The CDR3 DNA follows: TGTGCCAGCTCACCAAATCACGTATACGAGCAGTACTTC. Its translation is CASSPNHVYEQYF.

As concerns this clonotype: One end of the junction does not line up with germline, which may come from a read error. CDR3 in amino acids: CASSRGQGGVNTGAFF. CDR3 nucleotide sequence: TGCGCCAGCAGTAGGGGACAGGGGGGCGTGAACACTGGAGCTTTCTTT. The chain recombines TRBV5-1 with TRBJ1-1; 11 positions agree with TRBD1. Germline CDR1 SGHRS, CDR2 YFSETQ. CDR3 length: 16 residues.

About this clonotype itself: The junction does not match germline at one end; this may be a read error. This sequence joins TRBV11-2 and TRBJ2-5; TRBD2 aligns across 9 bases. This CDR3 contains 17 residues. Germline V gives CDR1 SGHAT, CDR2 FQNNGV. CDR3 amino acids: CASSLEVLAGDKKTQYF. The CDR3 nucleotides are TGTGCCAGCAGCCTAGAGGTTTTAGCGGGAGATAAGAAGACCCAGTACTTC.

This clonotype is medium-sized by share. The rearrangement links TRBV7-9 to TRBJ2-5; D not certain. CDR1 SEHNR and CDR2 FQNEAQ come from the germline V gene (reference sequence). The CDR3 runs to 15 residues. The V and J ends lost 1 base and 5 bases respectively, with 14 bases between them. The CDR3 DNA reads as TGTGCCAGCAGCTTAGTTCGAAGAAACGGTGAGACCCAGTACTTC. This codes for CASSLVRRNGETQYF.

This clonotype occurred many times. The chain couples TRBV3-1 to TRBJ2-1, with D uncertain. The V end was cut by 1 base, the J end by 6 bases, with 10 bases between. Germline CDR1 LGHDT, CDR2 YNNKEL (reference sequence). This CDR3 comprises 14 residues. CDR3 region: CASSQVGSRNEQFF. As DNA, the CDR3 is TGTGCCAGCAGCCAAGTAGGGTCGCGCAATGAGCAGTTCTTC.

This clonotype showed up just once. The chain carries TRBV9 and TRBJ1-6, with D maybe TRBD1 (5 bases). Germline CDR1 and CDR2: SGDLS and YYNGEE. V lost 0 bases and J 9 bases, leaving 10 bases between the germline ends. This CDR3 contains 14 residues. The CDR3 nucleotides are TGTGCCAGCAGCGTAGAGGCAGGGCGTTCACCCCTCCACTTT. Its protein is CASSVEAGRSPLHF.

The chain combines TRBV19 with TRBJ2-1, with a possible D match to TRBD2 (6 bases). The germline V gene has CDR1 LNHDA and CDR2 SQIVND (reference sequence). Trimming cost V 5 bases and J 4 bases, with 9 bases left between them. This CDR3 contains 13 residues. Here the CDR3 DNA reads TGTGCCAGTAGTCTAGCGAGGTACAATGAGCAGTTCTTC. It encodes CASSLARYNEQFF.

In its sample, this clonotype was seen many times. V usage is TRBV7-2 and J usage is TRBJ1-5; tentatively, D is TRBD1 (6 bases). The V end was cut by 2 bases, the J end by 6 bases, with 17 bases between. Germline values: CDR1 SGHTA, CDR2 FQGNSA. The CDR3 loop spans 16 amino acids. This CDR3 reads CASSLNGQGTGQPQHF. CDR3 in DNA: TGTGCCAGCAGCTTAAACGGTCAGGGGACCGGTCAGCCCCAGCATTTT.

As for this clonotype: A much larger clone differs by one base, so this may be a read error. This sequence joins TRBV12-3 or TRBV12-4 and TRBJ2-7, with D tentatively TRBD1 (6 bases). The CDR3 covers 15 residues. V lost 3 bases, J lost 5 bases, and 17 bases lay in between. Here the CDR3 DNA reads TGTGCCAGCAGTTTCGTGGCGGCCAGGGGACACGAGCAGTACTTC. It specifies CASSFVAARGHEQYF.

This clonotype was seen once. This chain uses TRBV7-2 with TRBJ1-5; no firm D call. Deletions cut 6 bases from V and 3 bases from J, with 12 bases between. The CDR3 is 14 residues long. Germline CDR1 and CDR2: SGHTA and FQGNSA. The CDR3 DNA reads as TGTGCCAGCAGTTTAAGGGTTACCAATCAGCCCCAGCATTTT. This gives the protein CASSLRVTNQPQHF.

This clonotype was counted many times. The chain carries TRBV5-1 and TRBJ2-7; D is unclear. V dropped 2 bases and J dropped 4 bases, with 10 bases sitting between them. This CDR3 has 13 residues. Germline CDR1 is SGHRS and CDR2 is YFSETQ. The CDR3 region has the DNA TGCGCCAGCAGCTTTGGGAAAGGGTACGAGCAGTACTTC. Translation gives CASSFGKGYEQYF.

This clonotype was seen many times. The chain combines TRBV4-3 with TRBJ1-2; D is possibly TRBD1 (5 bases). The CDR3 has 14 residues. Germline V CDR1 and CDR2: LGHNA, YSLEER. With 4 bases removed from V and 5 bases from J, the gap between germline ends came to 14 bases. CDR3 DNA sequence: TGCGCCAGCAGCCGGGAGGGGAGTTCTTATGGCTACACCTTC. Its protein is CASSREGSSYGYTF.

Within the sample, this clonotype is medium-sized (0.01 to 0.1%). The genes are TRBV12-3 or TRBV12-4 and TRBJ1-2; TRBD1 might be the D (5 bases). The CDR3 has 14 amino acids. Trimming took off 3 bases at V and 0 bases at J, with 8 bases between the two ends. CDR3 DNA: TGTGCCAGCAGTTTTCAGGGAGCTAACTATGGCTACACCTTC. It yields the protein CASSFQGANYGYTF.

The table lists this clonotype with a count of one. This chain links TRBV7-2 with TRBJ2-7; 14 positions agree with TRBD2. The DNA end is a closer match to TRBJ2-5, so the J assignment may be wrong. In germline, CDR1 is SGHTA, CDR2 FQGNSA. This CDR3 has 16 residues. CDR3 residues: CASSKSGLAGVETQYF. Here the CDR3 DNA reads TGTGCCAGCAGCAAATCGGGACTAGCGGGAGTGGAGACCCAGTACTTC.

This clonotype was recorded at least ten times. J is TRBJ1-5 and V is TRBV12-3 or TRBV12-4; no clear D. V was clipped by 6 bases and J by 6 bases, with 18 bases between them. The CDR3 length is 15 residues. CDR3 coding DNA: TGTGCCAGCAGCTCGAAGTCCCTGGGCGGTCAGCCCCAGCATTTT. This sequence encodes CASSSKSLGGQPQHF.

This clonotype occurred many times. The chain has TRBV7-8 and TRBJ2-2; 12 bases fit TRBD2. Germline V lookup: CDR1 SGHVS, CDR2 FQNEAQ. The CDR3 extends over 17 amino acids. V lost 2 bases and J lost 4; bases outside the gene matches: 5. CDR3 bases: TGTGCCAGCAGCTTATTAGCTAGCGGGAGGGGCACCGGGGAGCTGTTTTTT. Its translation: CASSLLASGRGTGELFF.

This clonotype was detected many times. The rearrangement links TRBV5-1 to TRBJ2-3; TRBD1 or TRBD2 may be the D gene (5 bases each). The germline CDR1 and CDR2 sequences are SGHRS and YFSETQ. This CDR3 is built from 13 residues. Between the trimmed V and J ends, which lost 6 bases and 0 bases, there was a span of 8 bases. The CDR3 spells CASNRDSTDTQYF. CDR3 DNA: TGCGCCAGCAACCGGGACAGCACAGATACGCAGTATTTT.

This clonotype has ten or more counts. V is TRBV11-2 and J is TRBJ2-1; D not certain. The length of the CDR3 is 13 residues. The V gene lost 0 bases and the J gene lost 4 bases, with 4 bases spanning the gap. Germline V gene data show CDR1 as SGHAT and CDR2 as FQNNGV. The chain's CDR3 is CASSLEEYNEQFF. CDR3 sequence (DNA): TGTGCCAGCAGCTTAGAGGAATACAATGAGCAGTTCTTC.

The chain links TRBV7-2 to TRBJ1-5; D is possibly TRBD1 (6 bases). The CDR3 totals 16 residues. Germline CDR1 and CDR2: SGHTA and FQGNSA. The V end lost 1 base, the J end lost 2 bases, and 12 bases lay between the germline ends. This CDR3 is CASSLVQGGGNQPQHF. The CDR3 coding sequence is TGTGCCAGCAGCTTAGTACAGGGAGGAGGCAATCAGCCCCAGCATTTT.

About this clonotype itself: One junction end disagrees with the germline gene, perhaps due to a read error. The rearrangement links TRBV5-1 to TRBJ2-1, with 12 nucleotides matching TRBD1. The CDR3 has 16 amino acids. CDR1 is SGHRS and CDR2 is YFSETQ in the germline V gene. The CDR3 spells CASGLGTGGAVNEQFF. DNA for the CDR3: TGCGCCAGCGGCTTGGGGACAGGGGGCGCCGTAAATGAGCAGTTCTTC.